This is a list of T cell receptor beta chains from one sample in a study of T cell repertoires in cytomegalovirus infection. Using its own MiXCR run on the reads, TCRdb lists one record per CDR3 protein. This sample carries more than 200,000 distinct CDR3 sequences, approximately 10% of them seen once, and the ten largest clones take over 12%. Sequenced material: PBMCs. These receptors were taken from a human donor in good health (CMV status not recorded). Some clones in this sample may be carry-over from other donors' samples. Both conserved end residues are part of each CDR3. The order of the fields is V gene, J gene, D gene, clone size, CDR3 protein, CDR3 DNA. The D gene is left open where the match is weak. Only some rows state a clone size, as once, few, many or a class for expanded clones.

v_gene: TRBV6-2/TRBV6-3; j_gene: TRBJ2-1; d_gene: .; abundance: many; CDR3aa: CASRGGDISSYNEQFF; CDR3nt: TGTGCCAGCAGAGGAGGGGATATTAGCTCCTACAATGAGCAGTTCTTC
v_gene: TRBV20-1; j_gene: TRBJ2-3; d_gene: .; abundance: .; CDR3aa: CSAPRSTDTQYF; CDR3nt: TGCAGTGCCCCACGAAGCACAGATACGCAGTATTTT
v_gene: TRBV19; j_gene: TRBJ2-1; d_gene: .; abundance: few; CDR3aa: CASSIDRAGTAGKEGNEQFF; CDR3nt: TGTGCCAGTAGTATAGATCGGGCGGGGACGGCGGGGAAAGAGGGCAATGAGCAGTTCTTC
v_gene: TRBV12-3/TRBV12-4; j_gene: TRBJ2-3; d_gene: TRBD2; abundance: .; CDR3aa: CASKTSGTDTQYF; CDR3nt: TGTGCCAGCAAAACTAGCGGCACAGATACGCAGTATTTT
v_gene: TRBV5-8; j_gene: TRBJ2-2; d_gene: .; abundance: many; CDR3aa: CASSLRPPKTVNTGELFF; CDR3nt: TGTGCCAGCAGCTTAAGACCCCCTAAGACAGTGAACACCGGGGAGCTGTTTTTT
v_gene: TRBV7-8; j_gene: TRBJ2-7; d_gene: TRBD1; abundance: many; CDR3aa: CASSLNQPGQGFYEQYF; CDR3nt: TGTGCCAGCAGCCTGAATCAACCGGGACAGGGTTTTTACGAGCAGTACTTC
v_gene: TRBV5-1; j_gene: TRBJ2-7; d_gene: TRBD1; abundance: many; CDR3aa: CASSADRFYEQYF; CDR3nt: TGCGCCAGCAGCGCGGACAGGTTCTACGAGCAGTACTTC
v_gene: TRBV7-2; j_gene: TRBJ1-1; d_gene: TRBD1; abundance: many; CDR3aa: CASSTGGTGGTEAFF; CDR3nt: TGTGCCAGCAGTACCGGAGGGACAGGGGGCACTGAAGCTTTCTTT
v_gene: TRBV29-1; j_gene: TRBJ2-3; d_gene: TRBD1; abundance: few; CDR3aa: CSVWTGGTDTQYF; CDR3nt: TGCAGCGTATGGACAGGGGGCACAGATACGCAGTATTTT
v_gene: TRBV7-2; j_gene: TRBJ1-6; d_gene: .; abundance: many; CDR3aa: CASSLSAPNSPLHF; CDR3nt: TGTGCCAGCAGCCTAAGCGCGCCTAATTCACCCCTCCACTTT
v_gene: TRBV7-3; j_gene: TRBJ1-3; d_gene: TRBD1; abundance: many; CDR3aa: CASSFDGTGGNTIYF; CDR3nt: TGTGCCAGCAGCTTCGACGGGACAGGTGGAAACACCATATATTTT
v_gene: TRBV20-1; j_gene: TRBJ2-1; d_gene: .; abundance: many; CDR3aa: CSARIDDRYNEQFF; CDR3nt: TGCAGTGCTAGGATTGACGACAGGTACAATGAGCAGTTCTTC
v_gene: TRBV12-3/TRBV12-4; j_gene: TRBJ2-1; d_gene: TRBD2; abundance: many; CDR3aa: CASGEGPYNEQFF; CDR3nt: TGTGCCAGCGGGGAGGGCCCCTACAATGAGCAGTTCTTC
v_gene: TRBV7-2; j_gene: TRBJ1-1; d_gene: TRBD1; abundance: many; CDR3aa: CASSPGQGGSEAFF; CDR3nt: TGTGCCAGCAGCCCCGGGCAGGGGGGGTCTGAAGCTTTCTTT
v_gene: TRBV7-8; j_gene: TRBJ1-3; d_gene: TRBD1; abundance: few; CDR3aa: CASSHRDRVFSGNTIYF; CDR3nt: TGTGCCAGCAGCCACCGGGACAGAGTGTTCTCTGGAAACACCATATATTTT
v_gene: TRBV20-1; j_gene: TRBJ2-1; d_gene: .; abundance: many; CDR3aa: CSARDLSVNNEQFF; CDR3nt: TGCAGTGCTAGAGATCTTTCCGTCAACAATGAGCAGTTCTTC
v_gene: TRBV7-2; j_gene: TRBJ2-2; d_gene: .; abundance: many; CDR3aa: CASSFIGNTGELFF; CDR3nt: TGTGCCAGCAGCTTTATCGGGAACACCGGGGAGCTGTTTTTT
v_gene: TRBV7-2; j_gene: TRBJ2-1; d_gene: TRBD2; abundance: many; CDR3aa: CASSLPTRGGSSYNEQFF; CDR3nt: TGTGCCAGCAGCTTACCTACCCGCGGGGGGAGCTCCTACAATGAGCAGTTCTTC
v_gene: TRBV7-2; j_gene: TRBJ2-2; d_gene: TRBD2; abundance: many; CDR3aa: CASSLALAGGTGELFF; CDR3nt: TGTGCCAGCAGCTTAGCGCTAGCGGGAGGTACCGGGGAGCTGTTTTTT
v_gene: TRBV20-1; j_gene: TRBJ2-7; d_gene: TRBD1; abundance: few; CDR3aa: CSASYLGGVSSYEQYF; CDR3nt: TGCAGTGCTAGCTATCTAGGGGGCGTTAGCTCCTACGAGCAGTACTTC
v_gene: TRBV28; j_gene: TRBJ2-5; d_gene: .; abundance: many; CDR3aa: CASSPPGAGAETQYF; CDR3nt: TGTGCCAGCAGTCCCCCAGGGGCGGGGGCGGAGACCCAGTACTTC
v_gene: TRBV20-1; j_gene: TRBJ2-5; d_gene: .; abundance: few; CDR3aa: CSARDGAVGRETQYF; CDR3nt: TGCAGTGCTAGAGATGGGGCAGTGGGTCGAGAGACCCAGTACTTC
v_gene: TRBV5-3; j_gene: TRBJ2-5; d_gene: .; abundance: many; CDR3aa: CASSSAAVKQETQYF; CDR3nt: TGTGCCAGCAGCTCGGCCGCCGTAAAGCAAGAGACCCAGTACTTC
v_gene: TRBV11-2; j_gene: TRBJ2-2; d_gene: TRBD1; abundance: many; CDR3aa: CASSSVTGVITGELFF; CDR3nt: TGTGCCAGCAGCTCCGTAACAGGGGTGATCACCGGGGAGCTGTTTTTT
v_gene: TRBV11-2; j_gene: TRBJ2-4; d_gene: .; abundance: many; CDR3aa: CASSLPLSRAAKNIQYF; CDR3nt: TGTGCCAGCAGCTTACCGTTAAGCAGGGCAGCCAAAAACATTCAGTACTTC
v_gene: TRBV6-2/TRBV6-3; j_gene: TRBJ1-5; d_gene: .; abundance: many; CDR3aa: CASSYSLGAGQPQHF; CDR3nt: TGTGCCAGCAGTTACTCGTTGGGGGCAGGTCAGCCCCAGCATTTT
v_gene: TRBV18; j_gene: TRBJ1-5; d_gene: .; abundance: .; CDR3aa: CASSPEGPNQPQHF; CDR3nt: TGTGCCAGCTCACCCGAGGGCCCCAATCAGCCCCAGCATTTT
v_gene: TRBV7-2; j_gene: TRBJ2-5; d_gene: .; abundance: many; CDR3aa: CASSLLPLETQYF; CDR3nt: TGTGCCAGCAGCTTACTTCCTTTGGAGACCCAGTACTTC
v_gene: TRBV19; j_gene: TRBJ2-4; d_gene: TRBD1; abundance: .; CDR3aa: CASSIAGQGKIQYF; CDR3nt: TGTGCCAGTAGTATAGCGGGACAGGGGAAAATTCAGTACTTC
v_gene: TRBV7-2; j_gene: TRBJ1-2; d_gene: TRBD1; abundance: many; CDR3aa: CASVTGVYGYTF; CDR3nt: TGTGCCAGCGTCACAGGGGTCTATGGCTACACCTTC
v_gene: TRBV20-1; j_gene: TRBJ2-7; d_gene: .; abundance: .; CDR3aa: CSARSPSSPSEQYF; CDR3nt: TGCAGTGCTAGGAGCCCTAGCTCCCCCTCCGAGCAGTACTTC
v_gene: TRBV7-2; j_gene: TRBJ2-2; d_gene: .; abundance: many; CDR3aa: CASSLQPNTGELFF; CDR3nt: TGTGCCAGCAGCTTGCAACCGAACACCGGGGAGCTGTTTTTT
v_gene: TRBV7-6; j_gene: TRBJ2-3; d_gene: .; abundance: many; CDR3aa: CASSLQLMDTQYF; CDR3nt: TGTGCCAGCAGCTTACAACTGATGGATACGCAGTATTTT
v_gene: TRBV19; j_gene: TRBJ2-1; d_gene: TRBD1; abundance: .; CDR3aa: CASSAPGQGGEQFF; CDR3nt: TGTGCCAGTAGTGCTCCGGGACAGGGGGGTGAGCAGTTCTTC
v_gene: TRBV20-1; j_gene: TRBJ2-3; d_gene: .; abundance: .; CDR3aa: CSARDYGGAITDTQYF; CDR3nt: TGCAGTGCTAGAGATTACGGGGGAGCCATTACAGATACGCAGTATTTT
v_gene: TRBV28; j_gene: TRBJ2-3; d_gene: .; abundance: .; CDR3aa: CASSPMTPTDTQYF; CDR3nt: TGTGCCAGCAGTCCAATGACCCCCACAGATACGCAGTATTTT
v_gene: TRBV7-2; j_gene: TRBJ1-1; d_gene: .; abundance: many; CDR3aa: CASSLGASRNTEAFF; CDR3nt: TGTGCCAGCAGCTTAGGTGCTAGCAGGAACACTGAAGCTTTCTTT
v_gene: TRBV27; j_gene: TRBJ2-7; d_gene: .; abundance: many; CDR3aa: CASSLVSAGYEQYF; CDR3nt: TGTGCCAGCAGTTTAGTTAGCGCCGGATACGAGCAGTACTTC
v_gene: TRBV7-9; j_gene: TRBJ2-5; d_gene: .; abundance: few; CDR3aa: CAAGGQETQYF; CDR3nt: TGTGCCGCGGGTGGACAAGAGACCCAGTACTTC
v_gene: TRBV20-1; j_gene: TRBJ1-5; d_gene: .; abundance: many; CDR3aa: CSARPGAGNQPQHF; CDR3nt: TGCAGTGCTAGGCCCGGGGCCGGTAATCAGCCCCAGCATTTT
v_gene: TRBV7-8; j_gene: TRBJ1-1; d_gene: .; abundance: many; CDR3aa: CASSLGVTVNTEAFF; CDR3nt: TGTGCCAGCAGCTTAGGGGTCACGGTGAACACTGAAGCTTTCTTT
v_gene: TRBV28; j_gene: TRBJ2-1; d_gene: .; abundance: .; CDR3aa: CASSQDHNEQFF; CDR3nt: TGTGCCAGCAGTCAGGACCACAATGAGCAGTTCTTC
v_gene: TRBV20-1; j_gene: TRBJ2-1; d_gene: TRBD2; abundance: .; CDR3aa: CSASTLAGAHNEQFF; CDR3nt: TGCAGTGCTAGCACACTAGCGGGAGCCCACAATGAGCAGTTCTTC
v_gene: TRBV7-2; j_gene: TRBJ2-2; d_gene: .; abundance: .; CDR3aa: CASSGGTLNTGELFF; CDR3nt: TGTGCCAGCAGCGGCGGGACACTGAACACCGGGGAGCTGTTTTTT
v_gene: TRBV20-1; j_gene: TRBJ2-5; d_gene: .; abundance: few; CDR3aa: CSARDYRGTQETQYF; CDR3nt: TGCAGTGCTAGAGATTATCGGGGGACTCAAGAGACCCAGTACTTC
v_gene: TRBV7-4; j_gene: TRBJ2-5; d_gene: .; abundance: many; CDR3aa: CASSLLGREETQYF; CDR3nt: TGTGCCAGCAGCTTATTAGGCAGGGAAGAGACCCAGTACTTC
v_gene: TRBV7-2; j_gene: TRBJ2-2; d_gene: TRBD1; abundance: many; CDR3aa: CASSRQGGAGELFF; CDR3nt: TGTGCCAGCAGCCGACAGGGTGGCGCCGGGGAGCTGTTTTTT
v_gene: TRBV11-1; j_gene: TRBJ2-1; d_gene: TRBD2; abundance: many; CDR3aa: CASSFSSGGQSSYNEQFF; CDR3nt: TGTGCCAGCAGCTTTTCTAGCGGGGGGCAAAGCTCCTACAATGAGCAGTTCTTC
v_gene: TRBV12-3/TRBV12-4; j_gene: TRBJ2-3; d_gene: TRBD2; abundance: .; CDR3aa: CASSFRLAGVDTQYF; CDR3nt: TGTGCCAGCAGTTTTCGACTAGCGGGAGTAGATACGCAGTATTTT
v_gene: TRBV28; j_gene: TRBJ2-5; d_gene: TRBD2; abundance: .; CDR3aa: CASSHWAGGRVAETQYF; CDR3nt: TGTGCCAGCAGTCACTGGGCGGGCGGGAGGGTGGCAGAGACCCAGTACTTC
v_gene: TRBV7-2; j_gene: TRBJ1-2; d_gene: .; abundance: many; CDR3aa: CASSSGGGRANYGYTF; CDR3nt: TGTGCCAGCAGCTCCGGTGGGGGCAGAGCGAACTATGGCTACACCTTC
v_gene: TRBV7-8; j_gene: TRBJ2-7; d_gene: .; abundance: many; CDR3aa: CASSLALRGGEQYF; CDR3nt: TGTGCCAGCAGCTTAGCGTTGCGGGGCGGTGAGCAGTACTTC
v_gene: TRBV2; j_gene: TRBJ2-1; d_gene: .; abundance: few; CDR3aa: CASRGVSQFF; CDR3nt: TGTGCCAGCAGGGGGGTTTCGCAGTTCTTC
v_gene: TRBV5-1; j_gene: TRBJ1-1; d_gene: .; abundance: .; CDR3aa: CASTLGGQMNTEAFF; CDR3nt: TGCGCCAGCACCCTTGGAGGACAGATGAACACTGAAGCTTTCTTT
v_gene: TRBV4-1; j_gene: TRBJ2-7; d_gene: .; abundance: many; CDR3aa: CASSPHRGTLYEQYF; CDR3nt: TGCGCCAGCAGCCCCCACCGGGGGACTCTCTACGAGCAGTACTTC